The 28 T cell receptor beta chains reported below all come from one sample, sequenced in a study of blood T cell repertoires in COVID-19. Profiled with immunoSEQ multiplex PCR; TCRdb holds only in-frame clones, not every one. The sample holds around 130,000 clones; approximately 80% are singletons and the top ten take more than 9%. The sample consisted of peripheral blood. These receptors all come from a woman in her sixties with acute or convalescent COVID-19.

The rearrangement joins TRBV20-1 to TRBJ1-2, with D unclear. V lost 3 bases, J lost 6 bases, and 14 bases lay in between. The CDR3 extends over 13 amino acids. The germline gives CDR1 DFQATT, CDR2 SNEGSKA (reference sequence). The CDR3 sequence: CSASEGGSHGYTF. CDR3 nucleotides: TGCAGTGCTAGTGAGGGAGGGTCTCATGGCTACACCTTC.

This rearrangement joins TRBV5-1 to TRBJ2-3; 11 nucleotides match TRBD2. Germline assignment: CDR1 SGHRS and CDR2 YFSETQ. This CDR3 comprises 17 residues. V shed 4 bases and J 4 bases; nucleotides not matched to a gene: 11. The DNA for the CDR3 is TGCGCCAGCAGCGAACAAATACTAGCGGGGGCCCCAGATACGCAGTATTTT. Its translation is CASSEQILAGAPDTQYF.

The gene calls are TRBV27 and TRBJ1-1; D unclear. Trimming took off 5 bases at V and 6 bases at J, with 7 bases between the two ends. Germline V gene lookup returns CDR1 MNHEY and CDR2 SMNVEV (reference sequence). CDR3 length: 11 amino acids. Here the CDR3 reads CASSEGAEAFF. CDR3 sequence (DNA): TGTGCCAGCAGTGAGGGAGCTGAAGCTTTCTTT.

This clone was seen once. The V call is TRBV30, the J call TRBJ2-5; no reliable D call. V was cut by 0 bases and J by 5 bases, with 4 bases left in between. Germline V lookup: CDR1 GTSNPN, CDR2 SVGIG (reference sequence). This CDR3 is 11 amino acids long. CDR3 sequence reads: CAWSVSETQYF. Written as DNA, the CDR3 is TGTGCCTGGAGTGTATCGGAGACCCAGTACTTC.

The chain uses TRBV10-3 and TRBJ1-1; tentative D call: TRBD1 (5 bases). Trimming removed 7 bases from V and 2 bases from J, with 8 bases in between. The length of the CDR3 is 12 residues. Per the germline V gene, CDR1 is ENHRY and CDR2 is SYGVKD. CDR3 amino acids: CAINDRNTEAFF. Here the CDR3 DNA reads TGTGCCATCAACGACAGAAACACTGAAGCTTTCTTT.

The CDR3 loop reads CASRRTGDVPQHF. The CDR3 DNA reads as TGTGCCAGCAGAAGGACAGGGGATGTGCCCCAGCATTTT. This chain connects TRBV6-5 to TRBJ1-5, with TRBD1 matching 9 bases. V was pared by 6 bases and J by 9 bases, with 6 bases of the junction left unmatched. The CDR3 is 13 amino acids. Per germline, CDR1 MNHEY and CDR2 SVGAGI.

This clone was detected a few times. CDR3 in DNA: TGTGCCACCAGTGACCCCAATGCGGAGACCCAGTACTTC. Translation gives CATSDPNAETQYF. This rearrangement joins TRBV24-1 to TRBJ2-5; D gene ambiguous. Germline CDR1 is KGHDR and CDR2 is SFDVKD. The length of the CDR3 is 13 residues. V lost 4 bases, J lost 5 bases, and 10 bases lay in between.

This chain links TRBV7-2 with TRBJ1-1; D may be TRBD1 (5 bases). Trimming took off 5 bases at V and 6 bases at J, with 22 bases between the two ends. The CDR3 sequence is 16 residues long. CDR1 is SGHTA, CDR2 FQGNSA, per germline. Written as DNA, the CDR3 is TGTGCCAGCAGCCCATTTTCGGGGCGGGGTCCCGCTGAAGCTTTCTTT. Its protein product is CASSPFSGRGPAEAFF.

This clone was seen just once. The rearrangement uses TRBV30 and TRBJ1-5; 7 bases map to TRBD1. The germline V gene encodes CDR1 GTSNPN and CDR2 SVGIG (reference sequence). This CDR3 is built from 15 residues. The trim removed 0 bases at V and 2 bases at J, leaving 4 bases unmatched. In DNA, the CDR3 is TGTGCCTGGAGTGTAGGACAGGTAGGCAATCAGCCCCAGCATTTT. Its protein product is CAWSVGQVGNQPQHF.

The chain uses TRBV27 and TRBJ1-5, with 9 bases identical to TRBD1. Trimming cost V 6 bases and J 6 bases; bases outside gene matches: 9. CDR1 MNHEY and CDR2 SMNVEV come from the germline V gene (reference sequence). The CDR3 runs to 15 residues. The DNA for the CDR3 is TGTGCCAGCAGGGACAGGGGAGGAGTGAGTCAGCCCCAGCATTTT. This gives the protein CASRDRGGVSQPQHF.

The J gene is TRBJ1-1, the V gene TRBV30; a weak D match, TRBD1 (6 bases). Trimming removed 6 bases at V and 0 bases at J, with 20 bases between. The CDR3 totals 16 residues. CDR1 and CDR2 (germline): GTSNPN, SVGIG (reference sequence). The chain's CDR3 is CACKAGAGYMNTEAFF. The DNA of the CDR3 is TGTGCCTGCAAGGCGGGGGCGGGTTACATGAACACTGAAGCTTTCTTT.

The genes are TRBV6-1 and TRBJ1-1, with 7 bases matching TRBD1. This CDR3 is built from 14 residues. Losses at the gene ends were 7 bases for V and 1 base for J; bases not matched to a gene: 6. CDR1 and CDR2 (germline): MNHNS, SASEGT. The CDR3 region is CASTQRQGNTEAFF. The CDR3, as DNA: TGTGCCAGCACCCAAAGACAGGGGAACACTGAAGCTTTCTTT.

This chain links TRBV5-1 with TRBJ2-1, with 10 bases aligning to TRBD2. V trimming: 4 bases; J trimming: 0 bases; junction bases outside the gene matches: 10. This CDR3 region has 18 residues. CDR1 SGHRS and CDR2 YFSETQ come from the germline V gene. CDR3 residues: CASSPAVAGGSSYNEQFF. Written as DNA, the CDR3 is TGCGCCAGCAGCCCCGCGGTAGCGGGGGGTAGCTCCTACAATGAGCAGTTCTTC.

The sample holds a few counts of this clone. The chain couples TRBV7-9 to TRBJ1-1; D unclear. Trimming took off 3 bases at V and 0 bases at J, with 8 bases between the two ends. CDR3 size: 14 residues. Germline loops: CDR1 SEHNR, CDR2 FQNEAQ (reference sequence). CDR3 sequence reads: CASSLWEMNTEAFF. CDR3 DNA: TGTGCCAGCAGCTTGTGGGAGATGAACACTGAAGCTTTCTTT. The variable domain in full, with the rest retrieved from reference TRBV7-9 and TRBJ1-1, is DTGVSQNPRHKITKRGQNVTFRCDPISEHNRLYWYRQTLGQGPEFLTYFQNEAQLEKSRLLSDRFSAERPKGSFSTLEIQRTEQGDSAMYLCASSLWEMNTEAFFGQGTRLTVV.

The J gene is TRBJ1-5, the V gene TRBV7-9; no clear D. CDR1 and CDR2 (germline): SEHNR, FQNEAQ (reference sequence). There are 14 residues in the CDR3. Trimming cost V 5 bases and J 4 bases, with 12 bases left between them. The CDR3 DNA is TGTGCCAGCAGCCGGACGGGGTTAAATCAGCCCCAGCATTTT. Encoded protein: CASSRTGLNQPQHF.

The chain couples TRBV7-9 to TRBJ2-3; 12 bases line up with TRBD2. The ends lost 5 bases at V and 5 bases at J; junction bases unmatched: 8. The CDR3 runs to 16 residues. Per germline, CDR1 SEHNR and CDR2 FQNEAQ (reference sequence). DNA for the CDR3: TGTGCCAGCAGCCCATCTAGCGGGGGGGCCGGAGATACGCAGTATTTT. Its translation is CASSPSSGGAGDTQYF.

This clone was observed many times. In nucleotides, the CDR3 is TGTGCCACCAGTGGGGACAGGGACACCGGGGAGCTGTTTTTT. This encodes CATSGDRDTGELFF. The J gene is TRBJ2-2, the V gene TRBV24-1; 9 nucleotides align to TRBD1. Trimming removed 5 bases from V and 3 bases from J; junction bases left unmatched: 0. The CDR3 loop spans 14 amino acids. Germline V gene lookup returns CDR1 KGHDR and CDR2 SFDVKD.

The V and J genes are TRBV7-3 and TRBJ1-6; TRBD1 aligns across 10 bases. The J segment lost 7 bases and the V segment lost 5 bases, leaving 5 bases of the junction unmatched. Germline values: CDR1 SGHTA, CDR2 FQGTGA. The CDR3 runs to 15 residues. The CDR3 region is CASSRAGQGNSPLHF. The DNA for the CDR3 is TGTGCCAGCAGCCGGGCGGGACAGGGGAATTCACCCCTCCACTTT.

The rearrangement uses TRBV2 and TRBJ1-2; 12 nucleotides agree with TRBD1. The germline V gene encodes CDR1 SNHLY and CDR2 FYNNEI. V lost 6 bases to trimming and J lost 6 bases; unmatched junction nucleotides: 5. This CDR3 spans 14 amino acids. In DNA form, the CDR3 reads TGTGCCAGCAGAACCGGGACAGGGGGCGATGGCTACACCTTC. This encodes CASRTGTGGDGYTF.

This chain uses TRBV11-2 with TRBJ1-2; TRBD1 matches 9 bases. The V segment lost 3 bases and the J segment 6 bases; nucleotides outside the gene matches: 8. Germline CDR1 SGHAT, CDR2 FQNNGV. The CDR3 runs 15 residues. Written as DNA, the CDR3 is TGTGCCAGCAGCTTTATGGGACAGGGAGGGCATGGCTACACCTTC. It specifies CASSFMGQGGHGYTF.

The CDR3 loop is CASSFALGVNEQFF. The CDR3 DNA is TGTGCCAGCAGCTTCGCTCTAGGTGTCAATGAGCAGTTCTTC. This chain connects TRBV7-3 to TRBJ2-1, with D uncertain. This CDR3 spans 14 amino acids. CDR1 and CDR2 (germline): SGHTA, FQGTGA. V lost 3 bases, J lost 6 bases, and 12 bases lay in between.

V is TRBV27 and J is TRBJ1-2, with unresolved D. Trimming stripped 0 bases from V and 8 bases from J, with 13 bases between. The CDR3 runs 14 residues. Germline V lookup: CDR1 MNHEY, CDR2 SMNVEV (reference sequence). The CDR3 loop is CASSLSSGSSGYTF. In nucleotides, the CDR3 is TGTGCCAGCAGTTTATCTTCAGGATCAAGCGGCTACACCTTC.

This clone was observed a few times. The rearrangement uses TRBV7-3 and TRBJ1-3; tentatively, D is TRBD1 (6 bases). This CDR3 region has 15 residues. The germline V gene encodes CDR1 SGHTA and CDR2 FQGTGA. Trimming took off 2 bases at V and 2 bases at J, with 10 bases between the two ends. For the CDR3, the DNA is TGTGCCAGCAGCTTACAAGGGGGTACTGGAAACACCATATATTTT. The encoded protein is CASSLQGGTGNTIYF.

This clone appeared a few times. The chain has TRBV5-1 and TRBJ2-5, with TRBD2 as a possible D gene (7 bases). The CDR3 consists of 14 residues. Trimming stripped 4 bases from V and 5 bases from J, with 15 bases between. CDR1 and CDR2 from the germline V gene are SGHRS and YFSETQ. The CDR3 loop reads CASSRRGGWETQYF. The CDR3 DNA reads TGCGCCAGCAGCCGCAGGGGAGGGTGGGAGACCCAGTACTTC. The variable domain in full, with the rest retrieved from reference TRBV5-1 and TRBJ2-5, is KAGVTQTPRYLIKTRGQQVTLSCSPISGHRSVSWYQQTPGQGLQFLFEYFSETQRNKGNFPGRFSGRQFSNSRSEMNVSTLELGDSALYLCASSRRGGWETQYFGPGTRLLVL.

This chain joins TRBV29-1 and TRBJ2-2; TRBD1 might be the D (7 bases). V lost 6 bases to trimming and J lost 7 bases, with 12 bases between them. Germline V CDR1 and CDR2: SQVTM, ANQGSEA. The CDR3 is 12 amino acids. CDR3 sequence reads: CSVQGGIGELFF. For the CDR3, the DNA is TGCAGCGTCCAGGGGGGAATCGGGGAGCTGTTTTTT.

The genes are TRBV5-1 and TRBJ2-2, with D unclear. V shed 4 bases and J shed 5 bases, with 18 bases lying between them. Per germline, CDR1 SGHRS and CDR2 YFSETQ. The CDR3 sequence is 16 residues long. CDR3 sequence: CASSPLKAVGTGELFF. CDR3 coding DNA: TGCGCCAGCAGCCCCCTTAAGGCGGTTGGAACCGGGGAGCTGTTTTTT.

The chain has TRBV5-6 and TRBJ1-2; no definite D call. Germline CDR1 is SGHDT and CDR2 is YYEEEE. The CDR3 loop spans 14 amino acids. Deletions cut 1 base from V and 4 bases from J, with 11 bases between. CDR3 in DNA: TGTGCCAGCAGCTTGCCTGGTGGGAGCTATGGCTACACCTTC. It is translated as CASSLPGGSYGYTF.

The genes are TRBV6-5 and TRBJ1-1; D gene ambiguous. Per germline, CDR1 MNHEY and CDR2 SVGAGI. The CDR3 sequence is 13 residues long. Trimming removed 7 bases at V and 0 bases at J, with 9 bases between. The CDR3 coding sequence is TGTGCCAGCATAGAGACAATGAACACTGAAGCTTTCTTT. It specifies CASIETMNTEAFF.